Following are 11 T cell receptor beta chains from one sample sequenced in a study of T cell repertoires in cytomegalovirus infection. MiXCR was run by TCRdb on the reads, yielding one entry per CDR3 protein. The table shows about 920,000 distinct CDR3 sequences, with roughly a third occurring only once. No cognate antigen is known for these TCRs. Sequenced material: cultured CD8+ T cells from PBMCs, taken from culture after CMV antigen stimulation. These receptor sequences come from a human donor in good health (CMV status not recorded). Some clones in this sample may be carry-over from other donors' samples.

This clonotype appeared a few times. The chain links TRBV6-5 to TRBJ1-2, with D possibly being TRBD1 (5 bases). Germline CDR1 MNHEY, CDR2 SVGAGI. V shed 2 bases and J shed 4 bases, with 14 bases lying between them. The CDR3 spans 15 residues. CDR3 coding DNA: TGTGCCAGCAGTTACGGGCAGGGCTTAAGCTATGGCTACACCTTC. It translates to CASSYGQGLSYGYTF.

In DNA form, the CDR3 reads TGTGCCAGCAGCTTTCCGACAGATGAAGCTTTCTTT. It translates to CASSFPTDEAFF. The V and J genes are TRBV7-2 and TRBJ1-1, with a weak D call TRBD1 (5 bases). Germline values: CDR1 SGHTA, CDR2 FQGNSA. Trimming stripped 3 bases from V and 7 bases from J, with 9 bases between. CDR3 size: 12 residues.

DNA for the CDR3: TGCGCCAGCAGACTGGACGAGACCTCAGGAACTGAAGCTTTCTTT. Translating gives CASRLDETSGTEAFF. This sequence joins TRBV4-1 and TRBJ1-1; D uncertain. Germline V gives CDR1 MGHRA, CDR2 YSYEKL. The CDR3 totals 15 residues. Trimming took 6 bases from V and 5 from J, leaving 19 bases between them.

The table lists this clonotype with a few counts. The J gene is TRBJ1-5, the V gene TRBV4-1; D remains unclear. Germline V lookup: CDR1 MGHRA, CDR2 YSYEKL. V lost 4 bases and J 1 base, leaving 11 bases between the germline ends. The CDR3 extends over 15 amino acids. CDR3 region: CASSPSSGSNQPQHF. DNA for the CDR3: TGCGCCAGCAGCCCCTCGAGCGGGAGCAATCAGCCCCAGCATTTT.

This clonotype turned up a few times. The J gene is TRBJ2-7, the V gene TRBV5-1; D is possibly TRBD1 (6 bases). The V and J ends lost 1 base and 2 bases respectively, with 25 bases between them. Germline V gives CDR1 SGHRS, CDR2 YFSETQ. The CDR3 is 19 residues long. CDR3 nucleotides: TGCGCCAGCAGCTTGAAGCCGGACAGTCTAACGTCCTGGGCCTACGAGCAGTACTTC. Protein sequence: CASSLKPDSLTSWAYEQYF. The whole variable domain, filled in from reference TRBV5-1 and TRBJ2-7, reads KAGVTQTPRYLIKTRGQQVTLSCSPISGHRSVSWYQQTPGQGLQFLFEYFSETQRNKGNFPGRFSGRQFSNSRSEMNVSTLELGDSALYLCASSLKPDSLTSWAYEQYFGPGTRLTVT.

This clonotype was observed many times. The CDR3 region has the DNA TGTGCCAGCAGCCCAAGGAGGGGGCCTGACACAGATACGCAGTATTTT. Translated: CASSPRRGPDTDTQYF. This chain uses TRBV7-9 with TRBJ2-3; D possibly corresponds to TRBD1 (7 bases). The germline V gene has CDR1 SEHNR and CDR2 FQNEAQ (reference sequence). Deletions cut 5 bases from V and 2 bases from J, with 17 bases between. The CDR3 has 16 residues.

The J gene is TRBJ1-2, the V gene TRBV4-1, with 7 bases matching TRBD1. The ends lost 1 base at V and 5 bases at J; junction bases unmatched: 13. The CDR3 runs 17 residues. Looked up from germline, CDR1 is MGHRA and CDR2 is YSYEKL. CDR3 bases: TGCGCCAGCAGCCAAGTGGTCGGAGGGGGCCGAGGGTATGGCTACACCTTC. As protein: CASSQVVGGGRGYGYTF.

The sample holds a few counts of this clonotype. The genes are TRBV19 and TRBJ1-1; tentative D call: TRBD1 (5 bases). This CDR3 contains 13 residues. V was shortened by 3 bases and J by 2 bases, with 7 bases between the two germline ends. Germline CDR1 LNHDA, CDR2 SQIVND (reference sequence). The CDR3 reads CASSMTDNTEAFF. The CDR3 DNA follows: TGTGCCAGTAGTATGACAGATAACACTGAAGCTTTCTTT.

This clonotype was recorded a few times. The chain links TRBV6-5 to TRBJ2-2, with D possibly being TRBD1 or TRBD2 (5 bases each). The CDR3 length is 15 residues. V was trimmed by 7 bases and J by 5 bases, leaving 17 bases between them. The V gene's germline CDR1 is MNHEY and CDR2 SVGAGI. Written as DNA, the CDR3 is TGTGCCAGCATGCCCTGGAGAGGGGCGACCGGGGAGCTGTTTTTT. It translates to CASMPWRGATGELFF.

In this sample, this clonotype turned up many times. This chain joins TRBV7-3 and TRBJ2-1; 8 bases align to TRBD2. The CDR3 has 15 residues. The V and J ends lost 5 bases and 7 bases, in that order; junction bases with no gene match: 10. Germline values: CDR1 SGHTA, CDR2 FQGTGA. This chain's CDR3 is CASSPLAGGSNEQFF. CDR3 sequence (DNA): TGTGCCAGCAGCCCACTCGCGGGGGGTTCTAATGAGCAGTTCTTC.

There are a few counts of this clonotype. The gene calls are TRBV7-9 and TRBJ2-3; 8 bases align to TRBD1. The CDR3 covers 14 residues. Germline CDR1 SEHNR, CDR2 FQNEAQ (reference sequence). With 8 bases clipped from V and 5 bases from J, the junction kept 9 bases outside the gene matches. The CDR3 loop is CASRTGRVRDTQYF. The CDR3 DNA reads as TGTGCCAGCCGGACAGGGCGCGTCAGAGATACGCAGTATTTT. Full variable domain (rest looked up from reference TRBV7-9 and TRBJ2-3): DTGVSQNPRHKITKRGQNVTFRCDPISEHNRLYWYRQTLGQGPEFLTYFQNEAQLEKSRLLSDRFSAERPKGSFSTLEIQRTEQGDSAMYLCASRTGRVRDTQYFGPGTRLTVL.